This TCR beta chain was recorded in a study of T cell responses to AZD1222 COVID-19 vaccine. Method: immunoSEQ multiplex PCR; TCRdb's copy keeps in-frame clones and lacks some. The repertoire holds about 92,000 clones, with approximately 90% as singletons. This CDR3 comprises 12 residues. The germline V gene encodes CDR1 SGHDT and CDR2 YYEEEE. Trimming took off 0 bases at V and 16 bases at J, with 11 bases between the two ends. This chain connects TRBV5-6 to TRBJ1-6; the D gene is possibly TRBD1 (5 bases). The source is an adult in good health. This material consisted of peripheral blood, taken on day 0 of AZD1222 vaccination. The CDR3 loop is CASSLAFGALHF. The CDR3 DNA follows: TGTGCCAGCAGCTTGGCCTTTGGGGCACTCCACTTT.